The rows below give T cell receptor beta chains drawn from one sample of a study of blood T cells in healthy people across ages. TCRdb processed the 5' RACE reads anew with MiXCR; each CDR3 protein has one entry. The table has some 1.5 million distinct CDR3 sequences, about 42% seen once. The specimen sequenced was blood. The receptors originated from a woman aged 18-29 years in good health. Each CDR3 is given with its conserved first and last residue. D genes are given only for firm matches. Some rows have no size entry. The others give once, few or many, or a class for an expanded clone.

CASSSTTGGGKPFF | TGTGCCAGCAGCTCAACGACAGGGGGCGGAAAACCGTTTTTT | . | TRBD1 | TRBJ1-4 | TRBV13
CSARTGGEKNIQYF | TGCAGCGCCCGGACAGGGGGCGAAAAAAACATTCAGTACTTC | . | TRBD1 | TRBJ2-4 | TRBV29-1
CASSFYVGGSYGYTF | TGTGCCAGCAGTTTTTATGTCGGGGGGTCTTATGGCTACACCTTC | . | . | TRBJ1-2 | TRBV12-3/TRBV12-4
CASSYSNSGGPQHF | TGTGCCAGCAGTTACTCGAATTCTGGAGGACCCCAGCATTTT | . | . | TRBJ1-5 | TRBV6-5
CSVEAAGTGLYGYTF | TGCAGCGTTGAGGCAGCCGGGACAGGGCTCTATGGCTACACCTTC | few | TRBD1 | TRBJ1-2 | TRBV29-1
CSVTWMGEQFF | TGCAGCGTGACATGGATGGGTGAGCAGTTCTTC | . | . | TRBJ2-1 | TRBV29-1
CAISEEGAGGNEQFF | TGTGCCATCAGTGAAGAGGGGGCGGGGGGCAATGAGCAGTTCTTC | few | . | TRBJ2-1 | TRBV10-3
CASSEALGWYEQYF | TGTGCCAGCAGTGAAGCGTTGGGGTGGTACGAGCAGTACTTC | . | . | TRBJ2-7 | TRBV2
CATSRALTVSSYEQYF | TGTGCCACCAGCAGAGCCTTGACAGTAAGCTCCTACGAGCAGTACTTC | . | . | TRBJ2-7 | TRBV15
CSATGTGGSRTYNEQYF | TGCAGCGCCACCGGGACAGGGGGCTCTAGGACTTACAATGAGCAGTACTTC | . | TRBD1 | TRBJ2-4 | TRBV29-1
CANSLLQSSYNEQFF | TGTGCCAACAGCCTCCTACAGAGCTCCTACAATGAGCAGTTCTTC | . | . | TRBJ2-1 | TRBV7-2
CASSHSQGRASGSSYNEQYF | TGTGCCAGCAGCCACTCTCAAGGTAGGGCTAGCGGGAGCTCCTACAATGAGCAGTACTTC | . | TRBD2 | TRBJ2-7 | TRBV4-2
CATSDRQGATDTQYF | TGTGCCACCAGTGATAGACAGGGGGCAACAGATACGCAGTATTTT | . | TRBD1 | TRBJ2-3 | TRBV24-1
CASSLAQGGAGELFF | TGCGCCAGCAGCTTGGCTCAGGGAGGGGCCGGGGAGCTGTTTTTT | . | TRBD2 | TRBJ2-2 | TRBV5-1
CSVAGLAYNEQYF | TGCAGCGTTGCGGGACTAGCCTACAATGAGCAGTACTTC | . | TRBD2 | TRBJ2-7 | TRBV29-1
CAGSGGLRTGELFF | TGCGCCGGCAGTGGGGGGTTACGCACCGGGGAGCTGTTTTTT | once | . | TRBJ2-2 | TRBV10-1
CASSEYRTDELMNEQFF | TGTGCCAGCAGTGAATATCGCACAGACGAACTCATGAATGAGCAGTTCTTC | . | . | TRBJ2-1 | TRBV25-1
CSSTSGQPTNEQYF | TGTTCCAGCACCTCCGGCCAACCCACCAATGAGCAGTACTTC | . | . | TRBJ2-7 | TRBV6-6
CSASPTRTGETQYF | TGCAGTGCTAGCCCTACCAGGACCGGGGAGACCCAGTACTTC | few | . | TRBJ2-5 | TRBV20-1
CASSFRRTALYGYTF | TGTGCCAGCAGTTTTAGGAGGACAGCCCTCTATGGCTACACCTTC | few | . | TRBJ1-2 | TRBV12-3/TRBV12-4
CASSLGTGHYGYTF | TGTGCCAGCAGCTTGGGGACAGGCCACTATGGCTACACCTTC | few | TRBD1 | TRBJ1-2 | TRBV7-2
CSARVGEQPQHF | TGCAGTGCTAGAGTAGGGGAGCAGCCCCAGCATTTT | few | . | TRBJ1-5 | TRBV20-1
CASRGTLATDTQYF | TGTGCCAGCAGAGGGACCCTCGCCACAGATACGCAGTATTTT | . | . | TRBJ2-3 | TRBV2
CASSRYSGGRGNTEAFF | TGTGCCAGCAGCCGATATTCGGGGGGTCGTGGGAACACTGAAGCTTTCTTT | few | . | TRBJ1-1 | TRBV12-3/TRBV12-4
CASSQATYGYTF | TGTGCCAGCAGCCAGGCTACCTATGGCTACACCTTC | . | . | TRBJ1-2 | TRBV3-1
CASRLGLAGADTQYF | TGTGCCAGCAGACTAGGACTAGCGGGCGCAGATACGCAGTATTTT | . | TRBD2 | TRBJ2-3 | TRBV6-5
CASSQGSGYGDEQFF | TGCGCCAGCAGCCAAGGATCAGGGTACGGAGATGAGCAGTTCTTC | . | . | TRBJ2-1 | TRBV4-1
CASSLSPQNSPLHF | TGTGCCAGCAGCTTATCTCCTCAAAATTCACCCCTCCACTTT | few | . | TRBJ1-6 | TRBV7-9
CASRSLEETQYF | TGTGCCAGTCGGTCCTTGGAAGAGACCCAGTACTTC | . | . | TRBJ2-5 | TRBV7-8
CAISARPGTGDNEQFF | TGTGCCATCAGTGCGCGACCCGGGACAGGGGACAATGAGCAGTTCTTC | few | TRBD1 | TRBJ2-1 | TRBV10-3
CASSYPGHIYEQYF | TGTGCCAGCAGCTACCCCGGGCACATCTACGAGCAGTACTTC | . | . | TRBJ2-7 | TRBV7-9
CSARDGSGVNYGYTF | TGCAGTGCTAGAGATGGGTCAGGGGTAAACTATGGCTACACCTTC | . | . | TRBJ1-2 | TRBV20-1
CASSSETGGPLNQPQHF | TGTGCCAGCAGCTCAGAGACAGGGGGCCCTCTCAATCAGCCCCAGCATTTT | . | TRBD1 | TRBJ1-5 | TRBV7-9
CASSGSGGEKLFF | TGTGCCAGCAGTGGGTCCGGAGGGGAAAAACTGTTTTTT | . | . | TRBJ1-4 | TRBV2
CATSRVSGSFVNEQFF | TGTGCCACCAGCAGAGTTAGCGGGAGCTTCGTCAATGAGCAGTTCTTC | . | TRBD2 | TRBJ2-1 | TRBV15
CSVEGSASSYNEQFF | TGCAGCGTTGAAGGTAGCGCCAGCTCCTACAATGAGCAGTTCTTC | many | . | TRBJ2-1 | TRBV29-1
CASSLILGLAGNTPKFF | TGTGCCAGCAGCCTCATATTGGGACTAGCGGGGAACACCCCAAAGTTCTTC | . | TRBD2 | TRBJ2-1 | TRBV3-1
CASSQSGPYEQYF | TGTGCCAGCTCCCAGTCAGGGCCCTACGAGCAGTACTTC | . | . | TRBJ2-7 | TRBV27
CASSDPPYKVNEQFF | TGTGCCAGCAGTGACCCTCCCTACAAGGTGAATGAGCAGTTCTTC | . | . | TRBJ2-1 | TRBV2
CSARPTGANYGYTF | TGCAGTGCTAGACCTACAGGAGCTAACTATGGCTACACCTTC | few | . | TRBJ1-2 | TRBV20-1
CASSLNPGGTEAFF | TGTGCCAGCAGCTTAAATCCCGGGGGCACTGAAGCTTTCTTT | . | . | TRBJ1-1 | TRBV7-2
CASSAGFQGEQFF | TGTGCCAGCAGCGCGGGGTTCCAGGGTGAGCAGTTCTTC | . | . | TRBJ2-1 | TRBV11-2
CASSPMSETGLETQYF | TGCGCCAGCAGCCCCATGAGTGAGACAGGGCTAGAGACCCAGTACTTC | few | TRBD1 | TRBJ2-5 | TRBV4-3
CASSFASGGPDTQYF | TGTGCCAGCAGTTTTGCTAGCGGGGGGCCGGATACGCAGTATTTT | . | TRBD2 | TRBJ2-3 | TRBV28
CSAASYEQYF | TGCAGTGCCGCATCCTACGAGCAGTACTTC | few | . | TRBJ2-7 | TRBV20-1
CASTPGLANNEQFF | TGTGCCAGCACCCCGGGACTAGCGAACAATGAGCAGTTCTTC | few | TRBD2 | TRBJ2-1 | TRBV9
CASSLTGVSYSEQFF | TGTGCCAGCAGTTTAACGGGAGTCTCCTACAGTGAGCAGTTCTTC | . | . | TRBJ2-1 | TRBV12-3/TRBV12-4
CSALREALRGERYF | TGCAGTGCGTTGCGGGAGGCCTTACGGGGCGAGCGGTACTTC | . | TRBD2 | TRBJ2-5 | TRBV20-1
CASSQEFSGTYNEQFF | TGCGCCAGCAGCCAAGAATTTAGCGGAACCTACAATGAGCAGTTCTTC | many | . | TRBJ2-1 | TRBV4-3
CASSQGLAESFDYNEQFF | TGCGCCAGCAGCCAAGGGTTAGCTGAGAGCTTCGACTACAATGAGCAGTTCTTC | few | . | TRBJ2-1 | TRBV4-1
CASSLGRGPSTDTQYF | TGCGCCAGCAGCTTGGGGAGGGGTCCTAGCACAGATACGCAGTATTTT | few | . | TRBJ2-3 | TRBV5-1
CASRGVGYEQYF | TGTGCCAGCCGGGGAGTAGGCTACGAGCAGTACTTC | few | . | TRBJ2-7 | TRBV27
CASSLQRVSPTTDTQYF | TGTGCCAGCAGCTTACAGCGTGTATCCCCAACCACAGATACGCAGTATTTT | . | . | TRBJ2-3 | TRBV7-3
CSVDRVTDTQYF | TGCAGCGTTGACAGGGTTACAGATACGCAGTATTTT | . | . | TRBJ2-3 | TRBV29-1
CASSQETGGAYNEQYF | TGTGCCAGCAGCCAAGAGACCGGGGGAGCCTACAATGAGCAGTACTTC | . | . | TRBJ2-7 | TRBV14
CASSDGGGDYNEQFF | TGTGCCAGCAGTGACGGCGGGGGGGACTACAATGAGCAGTTCTTC | few | TRBD2 | TRBJ2-1 | TRBV6-4
CSVARGDSNTEAFF | TGCAGCGTTGCGAGAGGAGATTCAAACACTGAAGCTTTCTTT | . | . | TRBJ1-1 | TRBV29-1
CASSFGVRCELFF | TGTGCCAGCAGTTTCGGAGTTCGGTGTGAGCTGTTTTTT | . | . | TRBJ2-2 | TRBV27
CSVEANAHEQYF | TGCAGCGTTGAGGCAAACGCACACGAGCAGTACTTC | . | . | TRBJ2-7 | TRBV29-1